This entry is about one TCR beta chain. Profiled with immunoSEQ multiplex PCR; TCRdb holds only in-frame clones, not every one. The sample has 100,000 or so clones, roughly 89% seen once; the top ten hold approximately 16%. These data come from a study of T cell responses to AZD1222 COVID-19 vaccine. The input for sequencing was peripheral blood, taken on day 0 of AZD1222 vaccination. The receptor was isolated from an adult in good health.

CDR3 residues: CSVDGTGVGEKLFF. In nucleotides, the CDR3 is TGCAGCGTTGACGGGACAGGGGTGGGTGAAAAACTGTTTTTT. The chain carries TRBV29-1 and TRBJ1-4, with 10 bases lining up with TRBD1. The V and J ends lost 3 bases and 7 bases, in that order; junction bases with no gene match: 5. CDR1 SQVTM and CDR2 ANQGSEA come from the germline V gene. The CDR3 is 14 residues long.